Shown below are 9 T cell receptor beta chains from a single sample sequenced in a study of blood T cells in healthy people across ages. A second PCR of roughly 7 to 11 cycles used a sample-barcoded 5' primer and a J-beta primer mix. Each CDR3 protein gets one entry after TCRdb re-called the 5' RACE reads with MiXCR. The repertoire holds about 730,000 distinct CDR3 sequences, with roughly 47% as singletons. Sequencing was carried out using blood. These receptors were taken from a woman aged 60 to 75 in good health.

The chain links TRBV9 to TRBJ2-5; D gene ambiguous. The V gene's germline CDR1 is SGDLS and CDR2 YYNGEE. V gave up 7 bases and J gave up 0 bases, with 16 bases separating them. The CDR3 is made up of 15 amino acids. CDR3 in amino acids: CASSVYEGHQETQYF. DNA of the CDR3: TGTGCCAGCTCCGTTTATGAAGGACACCAAGAGACCCAGTACTTC.

The chain links TRBV6-1 to TRBJ1-5; D unresolved. CDR1 is MNHNS, CDR2 SASEGT, per germline. The V gene lost 2 bases and the J gene lost 6 bases, with 8 bases spanning the gap. CDR3 length equals 13 residues. CDR3 DNA: TGTGCCAGCAGTGAAAGAGAAAGTCAGCCCCAGCATTTT. As protein: CASSERESQPQHF.

This clonotype was seen a few times. V is TRBV6-1 and J is TRBJ2-7; TRBD1 is a possible D gene (6 bases). From germline, CDR1 is MNHNS and CDR2 SASEGT. V lost 2 bases, J lost 3 bases, and 14 bases lay in between. This CDR3 has 15 amino acids. The CDR3 DNA follows: TGTGCCAGCAGTGAAAATCGAGGACAGATCTACGAGCAGTACTTC. As protein: CASSENRGQIYEQYF.

This sequence joins TRBV25-1 and TRBJ2-6; D is unclear. The CDR3 spans 18 residues. The germline V gene has CDR1 MGHDK and CDR2 SYGVNS. V was shortened by 3 bases and J by 0 bases, with 15 bases between the two germline ends. DNA for the CDR3: TGTGCCAGCAGTGATTTAGTGACAAGCCTCTCTGGGGCCAACGTCCTGACTTTC. Translating it yields CASSDLVTSLSGANVLTF.

A remark on this clonotype: One end of the junction is discordant with germline, which a read error may explain. CDR3 amino acids: CASSISGYGHTF. The CDR3 bases are TGTGCCAGCAGTATCTCTGGCTATGGCCACACCTTC. V is TRBV5-5 and J is TRBJ1-2; D is uncertain. This CDR3 is 12 amino acids long. From germline, CDR1 is SGHKS and CDR2 YYEKEE (reference sequence). The full variable domain, with the rest looked up from reference TRBV5-5 and TRBJ1-2, is DAGVTQSPTHLIKTRGQQVTLRCSPISGHKSVSWYQQVLGQGPQFIFQYYEKEERGRGNFPDRFSARQFPNYSSELNVNALLLGDSALYLCASSISGYGHTFGSGTRLTVV.

The V gene is TRBV27, the J gene TRBJ2-7; 8 nucleotides line up with TRBD2. In germline, CDR1 is MNHEY, CDR2 SMNVEV (reference sequence). This CDR3 spans 15 amino acids. V lost 8 bases, J lost 4 bases, and 13 bases stayed unmatched. DNA of the CDR3: TGTGCCAGCTCGCCTTTACCACTAGCGGCGTACGAGCAGTACTTC. Its translation is CASSPLPLAAYEQYF.

In the case of this clonotype: A much bigger clone sits one base away, suggesting this may be a read error. The chain is built from TRBV29-1 and TRBJ2-7; weak D call: TRBD2 (5 bases). There are 13 residues in the CDR3. Germline-derived CDR1 and CDR2 are SQVTM and ANQGSEA. The CDR3, as DNA: TGCAGCGTTGACCCTAGCCCCTCCTACGGGCAGTACTTC. This gives the protein CSVDPSPSYGQYF.

This clonotype was seen more than once but under ten times. The rearrangement joins TRBV20-1 to TRBJ2-1, with 10 bases fitting TRBD2. The CDR3 spans 15 residues. The V segment lost 5 bases and the J segment 3 bases; nucleotides outside the gene matches: 7. In germline, CDR1 is DFQATT, CDR2 SNEGSKA (reference sequence). CDR3 in DNA: TGCAGTGCTGCCACAGGGACTAGCGTCTACAATGAGCAGTTCTTC. Encoded protein: CSAATGTSVYNEQFF.

The V and J genes are TRBV7-2 and TRBJ2-1; TRBD1 is a possible D gene (6 bases). In germline, CDR1 is SGHTA, CDR2 FQGNSA. The length of the CDR3 is 14 residues. The ends were cut back, 6 bases at V and 7 bases at J, with 16 bases in the middle. The CDR3 sequence is CASRAWSGENEQFF. CDR3 nucleotide sequence: TGTGCCAGCAGGGCATGGTCAGGGGAAAATGAGCAGTTCTTC.